The entry below describes one T cell receptor beta chain. What it recognizes is unknown. The data were obtained in a study of cytomegalovirus exposure and HLA in healthy donors. Findings and limits, study-wide: The records held CMV serostatus as the only immune exposure information. The likely explanation for a cluster of highly shared sequence variants was sequencing artifact. In a later analysis, specific HLA alleles were associated with 15,000 to 20,000 TCR beta sequences at a 0.05 false discovery rate. Within an earlier analysis, most TCR beta V segments proved productive either about 87% or about 30% of the time.

PCR employed 60 Vbeta and 13 Jbeta primers. Produced via immunoSEQ multiplex PCR; TCRdb's table is partial and in-frame only. This table holds about 200,000 clones, 75% to 90% found once. The clonotype comes from a woman in her thirties or forties in good health and CMV-seronegative. Material: PBMCs.

CDR3 sequence: CASSKDRGDYGYTF. DNA for the CDR3: TGTGCCAGCAGCAAGGACAGGGGGGACTATGGCTACACCTTC. V usage is TRBV5-8 and J usage is TRBJ1-2; 10 bases are shared with TRBD1. Per germline, CDR1 SGHTS and CDR2 YDEGEE. This CDR3 region has 14 residues. The V gene end was trimmed by 4 bases and the J gene end by 3 bases; junction bases not matched to a gene: 3.